This entry lists 8 T cell receptor beta chains sequenced from one sample in a study of blood T cell repertoires in COVID-19. TCRdb's copy holds only in-frame clones and misses some; the assay was immunoSEQ multiplex PCR. Of some 70,000 clones listed, around 90% are singletons. The sample was peripheral blood. The receptors come from a man in his forties or fifties with acute or convalescent COVID-19.

V gene TRBV4-3 combines with J gene TRBJ2-7; the D gene is possibly TRBD2 (6 bases). Germline lookup yields CDR1 LGHNA and CDR2 YSLEER. Between the trimmed V and J ends, which lost 2 bases and 3 bases, there was a span of 29 bases. The CDR3 has 20 residues. In DNA, the CDR3 is TGCGCCAGCAGCCAATCCTGCCCCCCTAGCGCCACCTCATTCATCTACGAGCAGTACTTC. Amino acids: CASSQSCPPSATSFIYEQYF.

In its sample, this clone was seen once. The chain joins TRBV2 to TRBJ1-1; D is uncertain. Trimming took off 4 bases at V and 3 bases at J, with 9 bases between the two ends. Germline V lookup: CDR1 SNHLY, CDR2 FYNNEI. This CDR3 is 13 amino acids long. The CDR3 sequence is CASSGERDTEAFF. The CDR3 bases are TGTGCCAGCAGTGGAGAGAGGGACACTGAAGCTTTCTTT.

The chain combines TRBV3-1 (or the pseudogene TRBV3-2) with TRBJ2-3, with a weak D call TRBD2 (5 bases). The CDR3 totals 14 residues. Germline CDR1 is LGHDT and CDR2 is YNNKEL (reference sequence). Trimming removed 4 bases at V and 1 base at J, with 9 bases between. CDR3 sequence (DNA): TGTGCCAGCAGCCCCACCGGGGGCACAGATACGCAGTATTTT. Amino acid sequence: CASSPTGGTDTQYF.

This clone was counted between two and nine times. The rearrangement uses TRBV7-7 and TRBJ2-1; TRBD2 aligns across 9 bases. CDR1 and CDR2 from the germline V gene are SSHAT and FNYEAQ (reference sequence). The CDR3 extends over 17 amino acids. Unmatched junction bases numbered 6, after V lost 0 bases and J lost 3 bases. In nucleotides, the CDR3 is TGTGCCAGCAGCTTAGCCCTAGCGGGACCGTACTACAATGAGCAGTTCTTC. Amino acids: CASSLALAGPYYNEQFF.

The V gene is TRBV5-5, the J gene TRBJ2-2; D remains ambiguous. The germline V and J ends were trimmed by 0 bases and 7 bases, with 4 bases remaining between them. This CDR3 comprises 12 residues. Per the germline V gene, CDR1 is SGHKS and CDR2 is YYEKEE (reference sequence). The CDR3 spells CASSLVIGELFF. Written as DNA, the CDR3 is TGTGCCAGCAGCTTGGTTATCGGGGAGCTGTTTTTT.

This chain uses TRBV12-3 or TRBV12-4 with TRBJ2-1; D is ambiguous. Trimming removed 10 bases from V and 3 bases from J, with 13 bases in between. CDR3 length: 13 residues. The CDR3 nucleotides read TGTGCCACCCAAAAGAACAACTACAATGAGCAGTTCTTC. The encoded protein is CATQKNNYNEQFF.

CDR3 region: CASSYSTGASSGYTF. Written as DNA, the CDR3 is TGTGCCAGCAGTTATTCTACAGGGGCCTCGTCGGGCTACACCTTC. The J gene is TRBJ1-2, the V gene TRBV6-5, with 7 nucleotides matching TRBD1. V was clipped by 3 bases and J by 8 bases; unmatched bases: 12. CDR3 length: 15 residues. CDR1 MNHEY and CDR2 SVGAGI come from the germline V gene.

The chain recombines TRBV7-9 with TRBJ1-2; TRBD1 might be the D (5 bases). Deletions cut 1 base from V and 8 bases from J, with 14 bases between. In germline, CDR1 is SEHNR, CDR2 FQNEAQ (reference sequence). The CDR3 runs to 14 residues. CDR3 sequence (DNA): TGTGCCAGCAGCTTAGATCCCCCAGGGATCGGCTACACCTTC. It specifies CASSLDPPGIGYTF.